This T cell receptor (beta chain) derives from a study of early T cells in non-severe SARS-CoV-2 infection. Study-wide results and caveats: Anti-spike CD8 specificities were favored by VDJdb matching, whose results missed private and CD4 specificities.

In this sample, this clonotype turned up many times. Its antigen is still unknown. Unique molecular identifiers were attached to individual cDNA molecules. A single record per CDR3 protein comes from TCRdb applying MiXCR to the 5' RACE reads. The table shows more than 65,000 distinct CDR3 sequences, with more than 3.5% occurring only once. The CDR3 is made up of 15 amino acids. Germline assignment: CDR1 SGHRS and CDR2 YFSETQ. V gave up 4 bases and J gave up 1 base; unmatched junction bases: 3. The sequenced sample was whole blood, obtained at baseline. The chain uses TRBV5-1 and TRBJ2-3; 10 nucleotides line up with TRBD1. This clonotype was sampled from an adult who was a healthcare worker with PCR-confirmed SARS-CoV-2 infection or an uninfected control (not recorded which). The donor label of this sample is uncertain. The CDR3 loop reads CASSGGTGGTDTQYF. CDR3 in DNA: TGCGCCAGCAGCGGTGGGACAGGGGGCACAGATACGCAGTATTTT.